Presented here are 8 T cell receptor beta chains from one specimen sequenced in a study of CD8+CD57+ T cells in acquired aplastic anemia. Investigators profiled TCR beta VDJ and CDR3 from genomic DNA template. TCRdb reprocessed the reads with MiXCR, giving one entry per CDR3 protein. The sample includes roughly 50,000 distinct CDR3 sequences, approximately 78% seen only once; the top ten take approximately 34%. Material: sorted CD4+, CD8+, or CD8+CD57+ T cells (not recorded which) from PBMCs. The receptors here all came from a human donor in good health, serving as a control.

This clonotype was seen a single time. The chain is built from TRBV28 and TRBJ1-6; TRBD1 agrees at 7 bases. The ends lost 7 bases at V and 2 bases at J; junction bases unmatched: 5. Germline V gives CDR1 MDHEN, CDR2 SYDVKM. The CDR3 runs 15 residues. In DNA, the CDR3 is TGTGCCAGCAACAGACAGGGCGCCTATAATTCACCCCTCCACTTT. Translating it yields CASNRQGAYNSPLHF.

The chain uses TRBV25-1 and TRBJ2-1; D may be TRBD2 (5 bases). This CDR3 is 13 amino acids long. Germline V gene data show CDR1 as MGHDK and CDR2 as SYGVNS. CDR3 nucleotides: TGTGCGAGAGGGTCGGACTCCTACAATGAGCAGTTCTTC. Protein sequence: CARGSDSYNEQFF.

The chain links TRBV5-4 to TRBJ1-4; perhaps TRBD1 as D (6 bases). Germline CDR1 and CDR2: SGHNT and YYREEE (reference sequence). The CDR3 is 14 amino acids. V lost 3 bases, J lost 8 bases, and 14 bases lay in between. The CDR3 DNA follows: TGTGCCAGCAGCTCGAAACAGGGTGGGGAAAAACTGTTTTTT. Its protein product is CASSSKQGGEKLFF.

CDR3 DNA sequence: TGTGCCAGCAGTGAAGCGTGGGGGGCACGGGGCTACACCTTC. Translated, it gives CASSEAWGARGYTF. The chain couples TRBV2 to TRBJ1-2, with a possible D match to TRBD1 (6 bases). CDR1 and CDR2 (germline): SNHLY, FYNNEI. This CDR3 region has 14 residues. V was trimmed by 0 bases and J by 8 bases, leaving 13 bases between them.

This clonotype was seen at least ten times. The chain uses TRBV14 and TRBJ2-1; a weak D match, TRBD1 (6 bases). CDR1 is SGHDN, CDR2 FVKESK, per germline. CDR3 length: 13 residues. V was clipped by 3 bases and J by 12 bases, with 15 bases between them. CDR3 protein: CASSHVRQQGQFF. CDR3 bases: TGTGCCAGCAGCCATGTAAGACAACAGGGGCAGTTCTTC.

V usage is TRBV2 and J usage is TRBJ2-5; D is unclear. The CDR3 runs 13 residues. Looked up from germline, CDR1 is SNHLY and CDR2 is FYNNEI. V lost 9 bases to trimming and J lost 0 bases, with 11 bases between them. The CDR3 reads CASWVGYQETQYF. CDR3 coding DNA: TGTGCCAGTTGGGTGGGATACCAAGAGACCCAGTACTTC.

The chain joins TRBV7-2 to TRBJ2-7; D remains ambiguous. The ends were cut back, 3 bases at V and 4 bases at J, with 10 bases in the middle. The CDR3 contains 13 residues. Germline V CDR1 and CDR2: SGHTA, FQGNSA. The CDR3 sequence: CASSFGPMYEQYF. CDR3 coding DNA: TGTGCCAGCAGCTTTGGACCGATGTACGAGCAGTACTTC.

This clonotype was counted ten times or more. The V gene is TRBV6-5, the J gene TRBJ2-1; possibly TRBD1 for D (6 bases). CDR3 length: 15 residues. V dropped 4 bases and J dropped 0 bases, with 10 bases sitting between them. Germline V gene lookup returns CDR1 MNHEY and CDR2 SVGAGI. CDR3 nucleotide sequence: TGTGCCAGCAGTTTTTTGGACAGCTCCTACAATGAGCAGTTCTTC. Protein product: CASSFLDSSYNEQFF.